These 28 T cell receptor beta chains share one sample of origin, sequenced in a study of identifying expanded T cells in peripheral blood. The method was immunoSEQ multiplex PCR; TCRdb's version includes in-frame clones alone and lacks a portion of them. The table has around 100,000 clones, roughly 88% seen once. The sample taken for sequencing was blood. The receptors derive from a person aged 18-70 years in good health.

This clone showed up just a few times. The chain uses TRBV30 and TRBJ1-2; unclear D gene. Germline loops: CDR1 GTSNPN, CDR2 SVGIG (reference sequence). V dropped 2 bases and J dropped 6 bases, with 13 bases sitting between them. The CDR3 is 13 residues long. The CDR3 sequence: CAWSNQPVDGYTF. CDR3 sequence (DNA): TGTGCCTGGAGTAACCAGCCAGTGGATGGCTACACCTTC.

The rearrangement links TRBV7-2 to TRBJ2-3; perhaps TRBD2 as D (6 bases). The V gene's germline CDR1 is SGHTA and CDR2 FQGNSA. Trimming removed 5 bases at V and 6 bases at J, with 15 bases between. The CDR3 has 14 amino acids. Here the CDR3 reads CASSPPGSLDTQYF. As DNA, the CDR3 is TGTGCCAGCAGCCCCCCCGGGAGTTTGGATACGCAGTATTTT. Filled out from reference TRBV7-2 and TRBJ2-3, the complete variable domain reads GAGVSQSPSNKVTEKGKDVELRCDPISGHTALYWYRQSLGQGLEFLIYFQGNSAPDKSGLPSDRFSAERTGGSVSTLTIQRTQQEDSAVYLCASSPPGSLDTQYFGPGTRLTVL.

Written as DNA, the CDR3 is TGTGCCATCAGTGAGACCCGACAGGGCTACGAGCAGTACTTC. Translating gives CAISETRQGYEQYF. V is TRBV10-3 and J is TRBJ2-7; the match to TRBD1 covers 7 bases. After removal of 2 bases from V and 3 bases from J, the junction contained 4 bases not matched to a gene. The CDR3 spans 14 residues. Germline CDR1 reads ENHRY; CDR2 reads SYGVKD.

The chain recombines TRBV11-3 with TRBJ1-1; D is unclear. The CDR3 contains 12 residues. V was pared by 6 bases and J by 1 base, with 6 bases between. Germline values: CDR1 SGHNT, CDR2 YENEEA. The CDR3 nucleotides are TGTGCCAGCAGTTACACGAACACTGAAGCTTTCTTT. Translated: CASSYTNTEAFF.

V and J are TRBV6-5 and TRBJ1-1, with a tentative D call TRBD1 (5 bases). Germline lookup yields CDR1 MNHEY and CDR2 SVGAGI. The CDR3 is made up of 13 amino acids. The V and J ends lost 7 bases and 10 bases respectively, with 19 bases between them. This CDR3 reads CASIKPGTTAAFF. The DNA of the CDR3 is TGTGCCAGCATTAAACCCGGGACTACGGCAGCTTTCTTT.

The chain recombines TRBV29-1 with TRBJ1-5, with 9 bases matching TRBD1. V shed 6 bases and J 7 bases; nucleotides not matched to a gene: 10. Germline CDR1 SQVTM, CDR2 ANQGSEA. This CDR3 has 14 residues. The CDR3 loop reads CSVGVGQGKQPQHF. Here the CDR3 DNA reads TGCAGCGTCGGAGTGGGACAGGGTAAACAGCCCCAGCATTTT.

V usage is TRBV5-6 and J usage is TRBJ2-5; D is perhaps TRBD1 (6 bases). Germline V lookup: CDR1 SGHDT, CDR2 YYEEEE. The CDR3 loop spans 15 amino acids. Trimming took off 3 bases at V and 2 bases at J, with 14 bases between the two ends. This CDR3 is CASSSLGDKQETQYF. In DNA, the CDR3 is TGTGCCAGCAGCTCCCTCGGGGACAAACAAGAGACCCAGTACTTC.

The V call is TRBV19, the J call TRBJ2-1; D ambiguous. V was clipped by 5 bases and J by 9 bases, with 11 bases between them. CDR3 size: 12 residues. CDR1 is LNHDA, CDR2 SQIVND, per germline (reference sequence). DNA of the CDR3: TGTGCCAGTAGTTTCTCAGCCGGTGAGCAGTTCTTC. Amino acids: CASSFSAGEQFF.

The chain carries TRBV9 and TRBJ1-3, with 10 bases aligning to TRBD1. V was pared by 4 bases and J by 2 bases, with 12 bases of the junction left unmatched. The CDR3 contains 18 residues. Germline V gives CDR1 SGDLS, CDR2 YYNGEE. CDR3 in DNA: TGTGCCAGCAGCCCCCAGTCACCCGGGACAGGGGCTGGAAACACCATATATTTT. This encodes CASSPQSPGTGAGNTIYF.

The chain is built from TRBV11-3 and TRBJ2-1, with 10 nucleotides matching TRBD2. CDR3 length: 13 residues. The junction had 6 bases not matched to a gene; V was cut back by 6 bases and J by 10 bases. The V gene's germline CDR1 is SGHNT and CDR2 YENEEA. The CDR3 spells CASRLAGTGEQFF. In DNA, the CDR3 is TGTGCCAGCAGACTAGCGGGAACGGGGGAGCAGTTCTTC.

The chain employs TRBV15 and TRBJ2-7, with 7 nucleotides matching TRBD1. The CDR3 length is 16 residues. Per germline, CDR1 LNHNV and CDR2 YYDKDF (reference sequence). After removal of 1 base from V and 5 bases from J, the junction contained 11 bases not matched to a gene. This CDR3 is CATSRALRKGGHEQYF. The CDR3 bases are TGTGCCACCAGCAGAGCCCTCAGGAAAGGGGGCCACGAGCAGTACTTC.

The rearrangement links TRBV7-6 to TRBJ2-3; 8 nucleotides align to TRBD1. The CDR3 is 17 residues long. Germline-derived CDR1 and CDR2 are SGHVS and FNYEAQ. V was clipped by 4 bases and J by 4 bases; unmatched bases: 13. CDR3 bases: TGTGCCAGCAGCTCCCTAGCCGGGACAGGAGGGGCAGATACGCAGTATTTT. Its translation is CASSSLAGTGGADTQYF.

This rearrangement joins TRBV19 to TRBJ1-5; 11 bases align to TRBD1. The germline gives CDR1 LNHDA, CDR2 SQIVND (reference sequence). The CDR3 is 20 amino acids. Unmatched junction bases numbered 11, after V lost 0 bases and J lost 1 base. The CDR3 reads CASSIDIVRTGGGSNQPQHF. The CDR3 DNA follows: TGTGCCAGTAGTATAGATATAGTGCGGACAGGGGGCGGAAGCAATCAGCCCCAGCATTTT.

The rearrangement uses TRBV7-9 and TRBJ1-2; 8 positions match TRBD1. The CDR3 extends over 13 amino acids. V was clipped by 8 bases and J by 8 bases; unmatched bases: 10. Germline values: CDR1 SEHNR, CDR2 FQNEAQ (reference sequence). The CDR3 DNA reads as TGTGCCAGCCCCCCGGACAGGGATGGCGGCTACACCTTC. This translates into CASPPDRDGGYTF.

This chain uses TRBV5-5 with TRBJ2-1, with 11 bases that match TRBD2. Looked up from germline, CDR1 is SGHKS and CDR2 is YYEKEE (reference sequence). V shed 4 bases and J 5 bases; nucleotides not matched to a gene: 5. The CDR3 totals 15 residues. CDR3 bases: TGTGCCAGCAGCCCGACTAGCGGGAACCACAATGAGCAGTTCTTC. This sequence encodes CASSPTSGNHNEQFF.

This sequence joins TRBV27 and TRBJ1-1; D is perhaps TRBD1 (5 bases). Germline CDR1 and CDR2: MNHEY and SMNVEV (reference sequence). V lost 8 bases, J lost 2 bases, and 18 bases lay in between. The CDR3 spans 15 residues. The CDR3 loop reads CASGSGTDENTEAFF. As DNA, the CDR3 is TGTGCCAGCGGAAGCGGGACCGACGAAAACACTGAAGCTTTCTTT.

A few counts support this clone. J is TRBJ1-2 and V is TRBV27, with D possibly TRBD1 on 6 matching bases. Between the trimmed V and J ends, which lost 6 bases and 4 bases, there was a span of 18 bases. The CDR3 length is 15 residues. Germline CDR1 and CDR2: MNHEY and SMNVEV (reference sequence). CDR3 DNA: TGTGCCAGCAGGAGAGCGGGGGCCGTATCCTATGGCTACACCTTC. Translated, it gives CASRRAGAVSYGYTF.

The chain couples TRBV7-9 to TRBJ2-5; possible D gene TRBD1, 6 bases. V was clipped by 2 bases and J by 2 bases, with 12 bases between them. Germline V CDR1 and CDR2: SEHNR, FQNEAQ (reference sequence). The CDR3 has 15 residues. In DNA form, the CDR3 reads TGTGCCAGCAGCTTATACAGGGTCCCGCAAGAGACCCAGTACTTC. Protein product: CASSLYRVPQETQYF.

The sample holds one count of this clone. The chain combines TRBV4-2 with TRBJ1-1; D not certain. The CDR3 loop spans 15 amino acids. Trimming took 1 base from V and 0 from J, leaving 9 bases between them. Germline values: CDR1 LGHNA, CDR2 YNFKEQ. CDR3 protein: CASSQATRVNTEAFF. The CDR3 region has the DNA TGTGCCAGCAGCCAAGCGACACGGGTGAACACTGAAGCTTTCTTT.

This chain uses TRBV5-1 with TRBJ1-2; 11 bases line up with TRBD1. The ends lost 2 bases at V and 6 bases at J; junction bases unmatched: 6. The CDR3 is 15 amino acids. Germline V gives CDR1 SGHRS, CDR2 YFSETQ. CDR3 sequence (DNA): TGCGCCAGCAGCTTCCTCCCGGGACAGGGGGATGGCTACACCTTC. It is translated as CASSFLPGQGDGYTF.

The rearrangement uses TRBV5-1 and TRBJ1-5; TRBD1 matches at 9 bases. J was trimmed by 9 bases and V by 0 bases; bases with no gene match: 4. Germline CDR1 is SGHRS and CDR2 is YFSETQ. The CDR3 extends over 14 amino acids. CDR3 DNA sequence: TGCGCCAGCAGCTTGGGGACAGGGGATGGGCCCCAGCATTTT. Its protein is CASSLGTGDGPQHF.

V is TRBV6-5 and J is TRBJ2-1; 10 bases map to TRBD1. V was pared by 6 bases and J by 13 bases, with 9 bases of the junction left unmatched. Germline lookup yields CDR1 MNHEY and CDR2 SVGAGI. CDR3 length equals 13 residues. The DNA for the CDR3 is TGTGCCAGCAGACCCCGGGACAGGGGATTCCAGTTCTTC. Translating it yields CASRPRDRGFQFF.

CDR3 sequence (DNA): TGTGCCAGCAGTTTAAAGCCGGATAGCAATCAGCCCCAGCATTTT. Protein sequence: CASSLKPDSNQPQHF. V usage is TRBV27 and J usage is TRBJ1-5; D is uncertain. Germline-derived CDR1 and CDR2 are MNHEY and SMNVEV (reference sequence). V dropped 2 bases and J dropped 0 bases, with 8 bases sitting between them. The CDR3 length is 15 residues.

The gene calls are TRBV9 and TRBJ1-4; 7 positions agree with TRBD1. The J segment lost 6 bases and the V segment lost 3 bases, leaving 5 bases of the junction unmatched. The germline V gene encodes CDR1 SGDLS and CDR2 YYNGEE. The CDR3 sequence is 14 residues long. The CDR3 nucleotides read TGTGCCAGCAGCGCCCAAACAGGGGATGAAAAACTGTTTTTT. Translating it yields CASSAQTGDEKLFF.

Written as DNA, the CDR3 is TGTGCCAGCAGTGCCGGGACTAGGTCGTCCGAGCAGTACTTC. This codes for CASSAGTRSSEQYF. The chain joins TRBV6-4 to TRBJ2-7; 8 bases agree with TRBD2. This CDR3 comprises 14 residues. The junction had 8 bases not matched to a gene; V was cut back by 4 bases and J by 6 bases. Germline lookup yields CDR1 MRHNA and CDR2 SNTAGT.

The chain has TRBV6-6 and TRBJ1-2; TRBD1 matches 7 bases. The CDR3 is 15 residues long. Germline V lookup: CDR1 MNHNY, CDR2 SVGAGI (reference sequence). Unmatched junction bases numbered 6, after V lost 5 bases and J lost 0 bases. The CDR3 coding sequence is TGTGCCAGCAGTCGAAACAGGGGTCCTAACTATGGCTACACCTTC. This encodes CASSRNRGPNYGYTF.

The chain uses TRBV4-1 and TRBJ1-1; D is possibly TRBD1 (6 bases). The CDR3 loop spans 15 amino acids. Germline CDR1 is MGHRA and CDR2 is YSYEKL. V was shortened by 1 base and J by 2 bases, with 11 bases between the two germline ends. CDR3 protein: CASSQVRGSNTEAFF. CDR3 DNA: TGCGCCAGCAGCCAAGTCAGGGGATCTAACACTGAAGCTTTCTTT.

The CDR3 nucleotides are TGTGCCAGCAGCTTGCAGGGGGCTAACACCGGGGAGCTGTTTTTT. This codes for CASSLQGANTGELFF. The chain carries TRBV7-9 and TRBJ2-2; 8 positions match TRBD1. V shed 3 bases, J shed 2 bases, and the junction held 2 bases outside the gene matches. CDR3 length equals 15 residues. Germline V gene data show CDR1 as SEHNR and CDR2 as FQNEAQ (reference sequence).